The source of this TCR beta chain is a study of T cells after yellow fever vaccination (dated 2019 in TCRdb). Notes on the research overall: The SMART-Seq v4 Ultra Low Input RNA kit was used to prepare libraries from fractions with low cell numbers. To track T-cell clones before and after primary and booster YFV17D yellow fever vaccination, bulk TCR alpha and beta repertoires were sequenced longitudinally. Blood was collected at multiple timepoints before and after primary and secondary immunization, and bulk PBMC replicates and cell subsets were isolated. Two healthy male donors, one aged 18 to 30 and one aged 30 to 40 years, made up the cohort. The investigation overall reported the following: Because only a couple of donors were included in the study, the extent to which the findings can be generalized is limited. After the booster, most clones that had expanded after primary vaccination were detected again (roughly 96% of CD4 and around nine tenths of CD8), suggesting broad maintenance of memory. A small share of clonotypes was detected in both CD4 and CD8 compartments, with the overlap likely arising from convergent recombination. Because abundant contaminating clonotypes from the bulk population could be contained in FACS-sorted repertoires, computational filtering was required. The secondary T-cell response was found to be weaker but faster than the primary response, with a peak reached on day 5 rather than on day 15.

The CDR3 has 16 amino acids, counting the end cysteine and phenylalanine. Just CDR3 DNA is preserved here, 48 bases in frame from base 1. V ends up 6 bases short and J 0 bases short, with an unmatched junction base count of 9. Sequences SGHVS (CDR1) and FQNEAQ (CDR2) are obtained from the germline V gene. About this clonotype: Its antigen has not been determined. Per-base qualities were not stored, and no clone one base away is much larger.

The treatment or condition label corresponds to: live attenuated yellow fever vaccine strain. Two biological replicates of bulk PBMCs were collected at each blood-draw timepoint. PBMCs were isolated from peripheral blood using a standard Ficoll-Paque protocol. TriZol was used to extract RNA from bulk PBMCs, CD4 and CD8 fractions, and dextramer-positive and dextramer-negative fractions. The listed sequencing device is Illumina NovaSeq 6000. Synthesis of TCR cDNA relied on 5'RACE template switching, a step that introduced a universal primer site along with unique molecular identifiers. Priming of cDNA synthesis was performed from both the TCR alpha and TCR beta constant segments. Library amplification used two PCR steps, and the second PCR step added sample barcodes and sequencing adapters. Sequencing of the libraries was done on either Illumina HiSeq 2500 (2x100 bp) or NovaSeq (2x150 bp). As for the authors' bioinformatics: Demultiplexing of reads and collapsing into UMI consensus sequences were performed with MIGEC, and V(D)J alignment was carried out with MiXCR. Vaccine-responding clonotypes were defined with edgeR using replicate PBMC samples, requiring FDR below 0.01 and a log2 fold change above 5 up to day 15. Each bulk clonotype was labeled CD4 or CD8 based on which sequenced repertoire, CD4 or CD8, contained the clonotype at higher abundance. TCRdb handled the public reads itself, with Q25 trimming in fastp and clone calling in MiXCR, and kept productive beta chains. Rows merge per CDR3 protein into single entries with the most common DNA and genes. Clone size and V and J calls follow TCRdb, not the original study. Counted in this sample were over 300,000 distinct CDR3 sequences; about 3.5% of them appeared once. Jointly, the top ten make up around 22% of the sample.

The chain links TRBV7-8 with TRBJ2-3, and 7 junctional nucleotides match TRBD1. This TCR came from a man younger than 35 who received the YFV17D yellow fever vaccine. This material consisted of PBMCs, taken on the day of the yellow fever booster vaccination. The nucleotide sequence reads TGTGCCAGCAGAGAGACAAAGGGGGCAAGCACAGATACGCAGTATTTT. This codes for CASRETKGASTDTQYF.